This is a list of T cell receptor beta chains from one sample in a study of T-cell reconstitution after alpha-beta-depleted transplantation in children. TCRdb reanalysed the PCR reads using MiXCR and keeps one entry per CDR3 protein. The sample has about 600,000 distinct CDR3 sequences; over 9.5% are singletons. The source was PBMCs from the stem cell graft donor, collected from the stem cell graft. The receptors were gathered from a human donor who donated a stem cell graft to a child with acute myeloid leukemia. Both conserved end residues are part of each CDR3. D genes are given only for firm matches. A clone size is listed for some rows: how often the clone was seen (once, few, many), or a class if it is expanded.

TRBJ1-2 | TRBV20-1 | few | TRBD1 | CSARAAGQWNYGYTF | TGCAGTGCTAGAGCCGCGGGACAGTGGAACTATGGCTACACCTTC
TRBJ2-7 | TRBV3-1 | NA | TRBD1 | CASSLDRDVDF | TGTGCCAGCAGCCTGGACAGGGATGTAGACTTC
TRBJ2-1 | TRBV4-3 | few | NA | CASSPNFLSINEQFF | TGCGCCAGCAGCCCAAACTTTCTTTCGATTAATGAGCAGTTCTTC
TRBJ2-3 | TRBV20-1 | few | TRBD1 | CSAREDRGSTDTQYF | TGCAGTGCTAGAGAAGACAGGGGGAGCACAGATACGCAGTATTTT
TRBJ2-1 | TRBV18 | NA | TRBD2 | CASSPLKVAGGPRSSNEQFF | TGTGCCAGCTCACCACTGAAGGTAGCGGGAGGGCCCCGATCCTCTAATGAGCAGTTCTTC
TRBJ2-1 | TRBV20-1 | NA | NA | CSARFLPGNNEQFF | TGCAGTGCTAGATTTCTCCCGGGAAACAATGAGCAGTTCTTC
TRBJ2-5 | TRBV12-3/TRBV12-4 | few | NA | CASSLGWGTQYF | TGTGCCAGCAGTTTAGGCTGGGGGACCCAGTACTTC
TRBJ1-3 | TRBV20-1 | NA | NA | CSALRSNSGNTIYF | TGCAGTGCTCTAAGATCCAACTCTGGAAACACCATATATTTT
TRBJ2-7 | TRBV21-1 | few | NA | CASSKGYEERETSYEQYF | TGTGCCAGCAGCAAAGGGTATGAGGAGCGGGAGACATCCTACGAGCAGTACTTC
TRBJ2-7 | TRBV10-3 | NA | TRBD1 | CATTPTTGDSYEQYF | TGTGCCACCACGCCTACGACAGGGGATTCCTACGAGCAGTACTTC
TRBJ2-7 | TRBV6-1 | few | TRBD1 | CASSSYDRGRGEQYF | TGTGCCAGCAGCAGCTACGACAGGGGGCGTGGCGAGCAGTACTTC
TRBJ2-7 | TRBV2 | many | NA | CASKIGSDTFGEQYF | TGTGCCAGCAAAATTGGGTCGGACACGTTTGGCGAGCAGTACTTC
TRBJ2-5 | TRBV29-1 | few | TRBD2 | CSVREFGGDQYF | TGCAGCGTTCGCGAGTTTGGGGGGGACCAGTACTTC
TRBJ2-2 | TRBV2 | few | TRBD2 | CASSEGLANTGELFF | TGTGCCAGCAGTGAGGGACTAGCCAACACCGGGGAGCTGTTTTTT
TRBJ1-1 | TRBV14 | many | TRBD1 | CASSQAGTVNTEAFF | TGTGCCAGCAGCCAAGCCGGGACAGTGAACACTGAAGCTTTCTTT
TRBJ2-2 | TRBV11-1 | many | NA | CASSLPQSTGELFF | TGTGCCAGCAGCTTACCACAGTCCACCGGGGAGCTGTTTTTT
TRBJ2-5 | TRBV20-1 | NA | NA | CSAQGGLALRAETQYF | TGCAGTGCTCAAGGAGGGCTAGCACTTAGGGCGGAGACCCAGTACTTC
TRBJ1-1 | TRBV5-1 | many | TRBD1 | CASSFGGTGRRDTEAFF | TGCGCCAGCAGCTTTGGGGGGACAGGGAGAAGGGACACTGAAGCTTTCTTT
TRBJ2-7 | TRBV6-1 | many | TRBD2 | CASRDNRSGKGGEQYF | TGTGCCAGCAGGGATAATCGTAGCGGGAAAGGTGGCGAGCAGTACTTC
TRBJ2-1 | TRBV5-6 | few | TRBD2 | CASSPPLAARVNEQFF | TGTGCCAGCAGCCCACCTCTAGCGGCCCGAGTCAATGAGCAGTTCTTC
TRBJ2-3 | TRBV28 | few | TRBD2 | CASRSSGRAGRPDTQYF | TGTGCCAGCAGGTCGAGCGGGAGGGCCGGTCGTCCAGATACGCAGTATTTT
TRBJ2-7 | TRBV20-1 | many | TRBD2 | CSAAPLASGRAQEQYF | TGCAGTGCTGCCCCCCTGGCTAGCGGGAGGGCCCAAGAGCAGTACTTC
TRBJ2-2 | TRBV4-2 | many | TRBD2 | CASSQEGRGLASSTGELFF | TGTGCCAGCAGCCAAGAGGGTAGAGGACTAGCGTCGAGCACCGGGGAGCTGTTTTTT
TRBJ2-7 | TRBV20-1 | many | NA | CSASRGSSSEQYF | TGCAGTGCCAGTCGCGGGTCGAGTTCCGAGCAGTACTTC
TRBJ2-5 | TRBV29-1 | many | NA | CSVEEVGETQYF | TGCAGCGTTGAAGAAGTTGGGGAGACCCAGTACTTC
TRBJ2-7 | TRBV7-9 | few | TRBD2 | CASTEAGSSYEQYF | TGTGCCAGCACGGAAGCGGGAAGCTCCTACGAGCAGTACTTC
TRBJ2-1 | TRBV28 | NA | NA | CASKTGTLSYNEQFF | TGTGCCAGCAAGACTGGGACACTCTCCTACAATGAGCAGTTCTTC
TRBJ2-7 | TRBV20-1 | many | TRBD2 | CSARVSSGGYEQYF | TGCAGTGCTAGAGTCTCTAGCGGGGGCTACGAGCAGTACTTC
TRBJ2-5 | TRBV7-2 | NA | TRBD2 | CASSSPAGSRETQYF | TGTGCCAGCAGCTCACCAGCGGGGAGTAGGGAGACCCAGTACTTC
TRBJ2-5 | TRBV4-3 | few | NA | CASSLNLNQETQYF | TGCGCCAGCAGCCTGAACTTGAACCAAGAGACCCAGTACTTC
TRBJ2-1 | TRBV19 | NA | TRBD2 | CASSKRGTSGFLDEQFF | TGTGCCAGTAGTAAGCGAGGGACTAGCGGATTTCTGGATGAGCAGTTCTTC
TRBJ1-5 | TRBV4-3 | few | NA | CASSQDFAWGNQPQHF | TGCGCCAGCAGCCAAGATTTTGCCTGGGGCAATCAGCCCCAGCATTTT
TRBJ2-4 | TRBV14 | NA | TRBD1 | CASSPGQGARLAKNIQYF | TGTGCCAGCAGCCCGGGACAGGGGGCAAGACTAGCCAAAAACATTCAGTACTTC
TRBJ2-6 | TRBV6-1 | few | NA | CASYTTRPGSGANVLTF | TGTGCCAGCTACACGACACGTCCCGGCTCTGGGGCCAACGTCCTGACTTTC
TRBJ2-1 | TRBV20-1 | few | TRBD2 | CSARSQAGGSYNEQFF | TGCAGTGCTAGATCCCAAGCGGGAGGGTCCTACAATGAGCAGTTCTTC
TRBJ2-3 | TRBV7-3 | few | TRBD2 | CASSRSGMADTQYF | TGTGCCAGCAGCCGCAGCGGGATGGCAGATACGCAGTATTTT
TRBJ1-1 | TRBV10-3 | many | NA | CAVSASADLNTEAFF | TGTGCCGTATCTGCCTCGGCGGATTTAAACACTGAAGCTTTCTTT
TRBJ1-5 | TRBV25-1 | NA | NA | CASSEYGGNQPQHF | TGTGCCAGCAGTGAATACGGGGGGAATCAGCCCCAGCATTTT
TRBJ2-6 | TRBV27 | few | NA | CASSSTDLQGQANVLTF | TGTGCCAGCAGTTCTACGGACCTACAGGGACAGGCCAACGTCCTGACTTTC
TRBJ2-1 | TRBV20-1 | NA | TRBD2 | CSARLAGALRGEQFF | TGCAGTGCTCGACTAGCGGGAGCCCTCCGGGGAGAGCAGTTCTTC
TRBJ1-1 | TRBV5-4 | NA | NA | CASSLSRTEAFF | TGTGCCAGCAGCTTGTCCAGGACTGAAGCTTTCTTT
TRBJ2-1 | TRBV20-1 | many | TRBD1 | CSAEGQGYNEQFF | TGCAGTGCAGAAGGACAGGGGTACAATGAGCAGTTCTTC
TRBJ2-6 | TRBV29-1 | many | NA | CSVLYLRGAGANVLTF | TGCAGCGTCCTGTACCTGAGGGGGGCTGGGGCCAACGTCCTGACTTTC
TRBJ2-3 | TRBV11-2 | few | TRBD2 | CASSRWGGRTDTQYF | TGTGCCAGCAGCCGATGGGGCGGGAGAACAGATACGCAGTATTTT
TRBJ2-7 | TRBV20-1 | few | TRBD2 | CSARRTSFLLEQYF | TGCAGTGCTCGCCGGACTAGCTTTTTACTCGAGCAGTACTTC
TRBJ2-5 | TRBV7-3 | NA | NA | CASSLNGVHGETQYF | TGTGCCAGCAGCTTAAACGGGGTACACGGGGAGACCCAGTACTTC
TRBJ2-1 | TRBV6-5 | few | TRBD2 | CASSYPGGSDEQFF | TGTGCCAGCAGTTACCCCGGCGGGAGCGATGAGCAGTTCTTC
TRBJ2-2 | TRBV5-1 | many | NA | CASRIALANTGELFF | TGCGCCAGCAGGATAGCGTTAGCGAACACCGGGGAGCTGTTTTTT
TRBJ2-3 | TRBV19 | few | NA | CASSIGRPTDTQYF | TGTGCCAGTAGTATCGGCAGGCCCACAGATACGCAGTATTTT
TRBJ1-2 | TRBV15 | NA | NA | CATSREVNYGYTF | TGTGCCACCAGCAGAGAAGTGAACTATGGCTACACCTTC
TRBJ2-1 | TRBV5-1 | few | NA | CASSPKVGGGSYNEQFF | TGCGCCAGCAGCCCGAAGGTGGGCGGCGGGTCCTACAATGAGCAGTTCTTC
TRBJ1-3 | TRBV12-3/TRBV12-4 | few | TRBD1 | CASSRTGQGNTIYF | TGTGCCAGCAGTCGGACAGGGCAGGGAAACACCATATATTTT
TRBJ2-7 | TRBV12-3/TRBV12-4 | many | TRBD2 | CASSSSGAIRGQYF | TGTGCCAGCAGCTCTAGCGGAGCTATACGAGGGCAGTACTTC
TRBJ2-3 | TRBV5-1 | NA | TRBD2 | CASSLGSTGGSDTQYF | TGCGCCAGCAGCTTGGGATCGACGGGAGGCTCAGATACGCAGTATTTT
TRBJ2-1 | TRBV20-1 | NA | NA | CSAAGRDNEQFF | TGCAGTGCCGCCGGACGGGACAATGAGCAGTTCTTC